Presented here are 13 T cell receptor beta chains from one specimen sequenced in a study of blood T cell repertoires in COVID-19. Here immunoSEQ multiplex PCR was the method, and the copy in TCRdb shows in-frame clones only, minus some. Seen here are tens of thousands of clones, approximately 85% observed once, and the top ten hold 15% to 19%. The specimen was peripheral blood. These TCRs come from a human donor in a cohort sampled during active COVID-19. The donor label of this sample is uncertain.

The chain is built from TRBV18 and TRBJ1-1; D gene unclear. Deletions cut 2 bases from V and 4 bases from J, with 8 bases between. CDR1 KGHSH and CDR2 LQKENI come from the germline V gene. The CDR3 loop spans 13 amino acids. DNA for the CDR3: TGTGCCAGCTCACCAAACGAGGGCACTGAAGCTTTCTTT. It encodes CASSPNEGTEAFF.

The chain joins TRBV28 to TRBJ1-6; 8 bases agree with TRBD1. Losses at the gene ends were 4 bases for V and 10 bases for J; bases not matched to a gene: 6. The germline V gene has CDR1 MDHEN and CDR2 SYDVKM. The CDR3 has 14 amino acids. The CDR3 sequence is CASSYYRGGSPLHF. The CDR3, as DNA: TGTGCCAGCAGTTACTACAGGGGGGGATCACCCCTCCACTTT.

The J gene is TRBJ2-7, the V gene TRBV4-3; perhaps TRBD2 as D (6 bases). CDR1 is LGHNA and CDR2 is YSLEER in the germline V gene. Trimming removed 0 bases at V and 6 bases at J, with 15 bases between. CDR3 length equals 15 residues. The CDR3 region is CASSQESRRDVEQYF. The CDR3 coding sequence is TGCGCCAGCAGCCAAGAATCACGGAGGGACGTCGAGCAGTACTTC.

V usage is TRBV6-1 and J usage is TRBJ1-2, with D perhaps matching TRBD1 (6 bases). This CDR3 has 17 residues. Germline CDR1 reads MNHNS; CDR2 reads SASEGT. V was clipped by 1 base and J by 5 bases, with 20 bases between them. CDR3 nucleotides: TGTGCCAGCAGTGAAGTGGGTCGAGCGGACAGACCTTATGGCTACACCTTC. This gives the protein CASSEVGRADRPYGYTF.

The J gene is TRBJ2-1, the V gene TRBV13; D may be TRBD2 (5 bases). The V end was cut by 6 bases, the J end by 0 bases, with 15 bases between. CDR1 is PRHDT, CDR2 FYEKMQ, per germline (reference sequence). This CDR3 is built from 16 residues. The CDR3 region is CASRRFSASSYNEQFF. Here the CDR3 DNA reads TGTGCCAGCAGACGTTTTAGCGCGAGCTCCTACAATGAGCAGTTCTTC.

This sequence joins TRBV5-6 and TRBJ2-4, with 10 bases that match TRBD2. CDR1 and CDR2 (germline): SGHDT, YYEEEE. The CDR3 length is 16 residues. J was trimmed by 1 base and V by 0 bases; bases with no gene match: 1. CDR3 nucleotides: TGTGCCAGCAGCTTGGTTAGCGGGGGGGCCAAAAACATTCAGTACTTC. It codes for CASSLVSGGAKNIQYF.

This clone has a single count. The chain carries TRBV18 and TRBJ2-3; 13 bases are a match to TRBD2. Trimming removed 2 bases from V and 6 bases from J; junction bases left unmatched: 5. Germline values: CDR1 KGHSH, CDR2 LQKENI. The CDR3 has 16 amino acids. In nucleotides, the CDR3 is TGTGCCAGCTCACCAGGGACTAGCGGGGCTCTCGATACGCAGTATTTT. Translated: CASSPGTSGALDTQYF.

The chain carries TRBV10-2 and TRBJ2-3; TRBD1 might be the D (5 bases). Germline V lookup: CDR1 WSHSY, CDR2 SAAADI. V lost 6 bases and J lost 0, with 16 bases in between. This CDR3 spans 16 amino acids. The CDR3: CASRGQGFPSTDTQYF. The CDR3 DNA follows: TGCGCCAGCAGAGGACAAGGATTCCCTAGCACAGATACGCAGTATTTT.

This clone is a singleton in its sample. CDR3 sequence (DNA): TGTGCCAGCAGCCCTACGGAGGTCCAAGAGACCCAGTACTTC. Translation gives CASSPTEVQETQYF. The gene calls are TRBV7-8 and TRBJ2-5, with a weak D call TRBD2 (5 bases). The CDR3 loop spans 14 amino acids. The ends were cut back, 5 bases at V and 1 base at J, with 11 bases in the middle. Germline V gene sequence: CDR1 SGHVS, CDR2 FQNEAQ. Complete variable domain (other parts from reference TRBV7-8 and TRBJ2-5): GAGVSQSPRYKVAKRGQDVALRCDPISGHVSLFWYQQALGQGPEFLTYFQNEAQLDKSGLPSDRFFAERPEGSVSTLKIQRTQQEDSAVYLCASSPTEVQETQYFGPGTRLLVL.

The rearrangement uses TRBV19 and TRBJ1-5, with D perhaps matching TRBD1 (5 bases). V was cut by 6 bases and J by 1 base, with 19 bases left in between. Looked up from germline, CDR1 is LNHDA and CDR2 is SQIVND (reference sequence). This CDR3 region has 17 residues. CDR3 nucleotides: TGTGCCAGTAGCCCGGGGCCTACTGCGGGGAGCAATCAGCCCCAGCATTTT. Translated: CASSPGPTAGSNQPQHF.

The CDR3 bases are TGTGCCAGCAGTACAGGGAGTTTAGGTAGTGGTGGCTACACCTTC. Translation: CASSTGSLGSGGYTF. This chain uses TRBV5-6 with TRBJ1-2, with TRBD1 as a possible D gene (6 bases). V lost 5 bases to trimming and J lost 7 bases, with 21 bases between them. This CDR3 spans 15 amino acids. Germline-derived CDR1 and CDR2 are SGHDT and YYEEEE.

This chain joins TRBV6-1 and TRBJ2-1, with 10 nucleotides matching TRBD1. The ends lost 1 base at V and 7 bases at J; junction bases unmatched: 7. This CDR3 spans 16 amino acids. Germline values: CDR1 MNHNS, CDR2 SASEGT. CDR3 protein: CASSEVFGTGVNEQFF. The CDR3 nucleotides read TGTGCCAGCAGTGAAGTATTCGGGACAGGGGTAAATGAGCAGTTCTTC.

The rearrangement joins TRBV5-1 to TRBJ1-2, with TRBD1 matching 7 bases. CDR3 length: 14 amino acids. V lost 1 base, J lost 1 base, and 1 base stayed unmatched. Germline loops: CDR1 SGHRS, CDR2 YFSETQ. The chain's CDR3 is CASSLTGDNYGYTF. The CDR3 bases are TGCGCCAGCAGCTTGACAGGGGATAACTATGGCTACACCTTC.